These 3 T cell receptor beta chains originate from one sample sequenced in a study of cytomegalovirus exposure and HLA in healthy donors. 13 Jbeta primers and 60 Vbeta primers were used for the PCR. The repertoire was sequenced with immunoSEQ multiplex PCR; TCRdb's copy has only in-frame clones and lacks some. Here the sample spans roughly 150,000 clones, around 80% being singletons. The specimen was PBMCs. These receptors were collected from a female donor in good health and CMV-seronegative.

This clone has more than one count but fewer than ten. V is TRBV5-1 and J is TRBJ2-3; 7 nucleotides line up with TRBD2. CDR3 length equals 15 residues. V was clipped by 4 bases and J by 3 bases; unmatched bases: 8. CDR1 is SGHRS, CDR2 YFSETQ, per germline. CDR3 bases: TGCGCCAGCAGCCTGGGGGGGGTTTCGACAGATACGCAGTATTTT. Translated, it gives CASSLGGVSTDTQYF. The whole variable domain, filled in from reference TRBV5-1 and TRBJ2-3, reads KAGVTQTPRYLIKTRGQQVTLSCSPISGHRSVSWYQQTPGQGLQFLFEYFSETQRNKGNFPGRFSGRQFSNSRSEMNVSTLELGDSALYLCASSLGGVSTDTQYFGPGTRLTVL.

A few counts support this clone. The V and J genes are TRBV28 and TRBJ2-2; TRBD1 matches at 9 bases. This CDR3 is 13 amino acids long. After removal of 6 bases from V and 11 bases from J, the junction contained 7 bases not matched to a gene. Germline V gives CDR1 MDHEN, CDR2 SYDVKM. Here the CDR3 DNA reads TGTGCCAGCAGGCTACCGGGACAGGGTGAGCTGTTTTTT. It codes for CASRLPGQGELFF. Complete variable domain (other parts from reference TRBV28 and TRBJ2-2): DVKVTQSSRYLVKRTGEKVFLECVQDMDHENMFWYRQDPGLGLRLIYFSYDVKMKEKGDIPEGYSVSREKKERFSLILESASTNQTSMYLCASRLPGQGELFFGEGSRLTVL.

J is TRBJ2-3 and V is TRBV7-9, with 10 positions matching TRBD2. V was clipped by 4 bases and J by 4 bases; unmatched bases: 5. Germline V gene sequence: CDR1 SEHNR, CDR2 FQNEAQ (reference sequence). This CDR3 spans 15 amino acids. The CDR3: CASSYLAGVADTQYF. CDR3 nucleotide sequence: TGTGCCAGCAGCTATCTAGCGGGGGTGGCAGATACGCAGTATTTT.